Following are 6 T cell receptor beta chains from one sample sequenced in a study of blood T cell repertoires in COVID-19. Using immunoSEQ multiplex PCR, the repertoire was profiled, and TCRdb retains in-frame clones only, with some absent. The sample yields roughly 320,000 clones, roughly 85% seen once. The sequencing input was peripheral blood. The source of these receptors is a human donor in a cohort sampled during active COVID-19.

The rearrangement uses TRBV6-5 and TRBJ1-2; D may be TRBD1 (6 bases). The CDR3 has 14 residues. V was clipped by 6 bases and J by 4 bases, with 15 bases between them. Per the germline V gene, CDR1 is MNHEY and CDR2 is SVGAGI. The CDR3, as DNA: TGTGCCAGCAGACCATCGGGGGGGCTCTATGGCTACACCTTC. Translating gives CASRPSGGLYGYTF.

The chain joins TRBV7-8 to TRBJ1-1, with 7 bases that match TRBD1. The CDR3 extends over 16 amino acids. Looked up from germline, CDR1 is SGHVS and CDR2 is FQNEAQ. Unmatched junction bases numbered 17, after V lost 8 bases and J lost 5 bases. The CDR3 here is CASSPQRGLGGTEAFF. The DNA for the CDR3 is TGTGCCAGCTCGCCTCAGAGGGGGCTCGGTGGGACTGAAGCTTTCTTT.

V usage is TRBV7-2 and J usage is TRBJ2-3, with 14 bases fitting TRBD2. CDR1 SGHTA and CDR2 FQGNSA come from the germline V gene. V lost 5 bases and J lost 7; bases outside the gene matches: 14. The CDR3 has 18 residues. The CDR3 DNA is TGTGCCAGCAGCCAGTTCGATATGGGGACTAGCGGGGGCAATACGCAGTATTTT. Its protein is CASSQFDMGTSGGNTQYF. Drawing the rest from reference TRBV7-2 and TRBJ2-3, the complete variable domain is GAGVSQSPSNKVTEKGKDVELRCDPISGHTALYWYRQSLGQGLEFLIYFQGNSAPDKSGLPSDRFSAERTGGSVSTLTIQRTQQEDSAVYLCASSQFDMGTSGGNTQYFGPGTRLTVL.

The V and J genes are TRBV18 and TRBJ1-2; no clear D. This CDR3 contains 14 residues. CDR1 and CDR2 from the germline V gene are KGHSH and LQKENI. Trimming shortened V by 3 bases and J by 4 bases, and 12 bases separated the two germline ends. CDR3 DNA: TGTGCCAGCTCACCGTTCGGGGAGGGCTATGGCTACACCTTC. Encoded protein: CASSPFGEGYGYTF.

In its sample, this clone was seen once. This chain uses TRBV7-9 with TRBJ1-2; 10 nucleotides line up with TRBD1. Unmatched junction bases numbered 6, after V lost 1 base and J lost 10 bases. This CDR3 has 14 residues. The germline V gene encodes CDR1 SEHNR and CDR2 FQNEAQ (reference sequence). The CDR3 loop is CASSLGTGGNAYTF. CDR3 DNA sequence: TGTGCCAGCAGCTTAGGGACAGGGGGTAATGCCTACACCTTC.

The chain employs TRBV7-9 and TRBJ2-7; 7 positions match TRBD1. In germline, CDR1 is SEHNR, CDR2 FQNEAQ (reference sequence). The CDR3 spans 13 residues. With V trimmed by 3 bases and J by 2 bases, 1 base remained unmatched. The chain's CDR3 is CASSFGQAYEQYF. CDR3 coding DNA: TGTGCCAGCAGCTTTGGACAGGCCTACGAGCAGTACTTC.